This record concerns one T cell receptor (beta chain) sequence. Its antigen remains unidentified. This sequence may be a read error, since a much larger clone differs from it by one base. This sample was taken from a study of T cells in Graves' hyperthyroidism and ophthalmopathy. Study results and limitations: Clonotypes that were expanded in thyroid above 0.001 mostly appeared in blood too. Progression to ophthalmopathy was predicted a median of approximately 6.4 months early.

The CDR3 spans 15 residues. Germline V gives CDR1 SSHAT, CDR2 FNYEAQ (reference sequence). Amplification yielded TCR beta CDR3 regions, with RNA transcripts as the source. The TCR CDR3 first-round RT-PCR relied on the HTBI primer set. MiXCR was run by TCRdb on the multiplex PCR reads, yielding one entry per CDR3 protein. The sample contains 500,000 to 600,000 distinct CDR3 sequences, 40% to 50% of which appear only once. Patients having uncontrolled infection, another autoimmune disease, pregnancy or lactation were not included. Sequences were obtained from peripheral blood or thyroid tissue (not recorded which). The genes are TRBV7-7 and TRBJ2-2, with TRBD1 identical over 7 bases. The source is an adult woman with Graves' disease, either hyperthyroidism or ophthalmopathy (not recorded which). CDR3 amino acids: CASSPGTVTPGELFF. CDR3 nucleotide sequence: TGTGCTAGCAGCCCGGGGACAGTGACCCCCGGGGAGCTGTTTTTT.